The clone carrying this T cell receptor (beta chain) was seen ten or more times. The target antigen is unknown. The authors sequenced patients whose flow cytometry had shown CD8+CD57+ cell expansion. This entry belongs to a study of CD8+CD57+ T cells in acquired aplastic anemia. Study as a whole: The study obtained an average of around 2.9 ug of DNA from sorted CD4+ and CD8+ cells.

Findings of the study overall: CD8+ Simpson's diversity did not differ significantly between patients and controls.

Genomic DNA provided the template from which TCR beta VDJ and CDR3 profiles were obtained. TCRdb independently ran MiXCR on the reads; one entry per CDR3 protein. The repertoire consists of some 160,000 distinct CDR3 sequences, with 45% to 55% occurring once and the leading ten covering less than 3%. Input material: sorted CD4+, CD8+, or CD8+CD57+ T cells (not recorded which) from PBMCs. The sequence was collected from a human donor with aplastic anemia.

In DNA form, the CDR3 reads TGTGCCTGGGCCGGCAAGGGGGCTGGCGAGCAGTACTTC. Its protein product is CAWAGKGAGEQYF. The chain links TRBV30 to TRBJ2-7; 7 bases match TRBD1. Germline assignment: CDR1 GTSNPN and CDR2 SVGIG (reference sequence). CDR3 size: 13 residues. V lost 5 bases to trimming and J lost 6 bases; unmatched junction nucleotides: 10.